This T cell receptor beta chain derives from a study of tumor-infiltrating lymphocytes in primary liver carcinoma. As concerns this clonotype: Its antigen is currently unknown. One junction end disagrees with the germline gene, perhaps due to a read error.

Germline loops: CDR1 SQVTM, CDR2 ANQGSEA. This CDR3 contains 13 residues. cDNA specific to TCR beta was made from 450 to 500 ng of total RNA, with a constant-region primer employed for priming. Amplification in three nested multiplex PCR rounds with slightly modified ARM-PCR gave rise to TCR beta libraries. A C-beta reverse primer and TRBV1-TRBV30 forward primers served in each of the first two PCR rounds, at 9 to 11 cycles apiece. Using its own MiXCR run on the multiplex PCR reads, TCRdb lists one record per CDR3 protein. The data contain about 190,000 distinct CDR3 sequences, approximately 86% of them singletons. Findings of the study overall: Significantly greater top-250-clone fractions characterized tumors relative to blood (p = 0.039). Detection in all five tumor regions applied to only about 7.5-25% of top clones.

RNA and DNA were co-extracted from roughly 20-30 mg of unsorted bulk tissue. The receptor comes from a man aged 40-55 years with primary liver carcinoma and hepatitis B virus infection. The sequenced sample consisted of tumor tissue from primary liver carcinoma. This chain uses TRBV29-1 with TRBJ2-1; 7 positions agree with TRBD2. CDR3 DNA: TGCAGCGGGACTAGTGGGAAGCTCTATGGGCAGTTTTTC. Translating it yields CSGTSGKLYGQFF.